Sequencing of this T cell receptor (beta chain) was carried out in a study of identical twins. Many counts were recorded for this clonotype. No antigen is known for it. Findings and caveats of the study: There is a chance that invariant MAIT and iNKT cells partially muddied zero-insertion analyses.

The CDR3 spans 12 residues. Deletions cut 7 bases from V and 2 bases from J, with 8 bases between. It was template switching that added a universal primer site, and there were unique molecular identifiers on the cDNA. TCRdb re-called the 5' RACE reads with MiXCR, one entry per CDR3 protein. The sample carries 200,000 to 250,000 distinct CDR3 sequences, 5.5% to 7.5% recorded once. The sample was also reused in another study, on T cells expressing NK-cell markers. This second report adds: In sorted CD3+CD56+NKG2C+, CD3+CD56+NKG2C- and CD3+CD56-NKG2C+ T cells, TCR beta repertoires were obtained. Among eight sequenced donors, seven carried HCMV seropositivity while one was seronegative.

This clonotype originated in a woman between 18 and 29 years old in good health. V usage is TRBV12-3 or TRBV12-4 and J usage is TRBJ1-2; no definite D call. The sample was CD8+ T cells sorted from blood. This CDR3 is CASMEQNYGYTF. CDR3 in DNA: TGTGCCAGCATGGAACAAAACTATGGCTACACCTTC.